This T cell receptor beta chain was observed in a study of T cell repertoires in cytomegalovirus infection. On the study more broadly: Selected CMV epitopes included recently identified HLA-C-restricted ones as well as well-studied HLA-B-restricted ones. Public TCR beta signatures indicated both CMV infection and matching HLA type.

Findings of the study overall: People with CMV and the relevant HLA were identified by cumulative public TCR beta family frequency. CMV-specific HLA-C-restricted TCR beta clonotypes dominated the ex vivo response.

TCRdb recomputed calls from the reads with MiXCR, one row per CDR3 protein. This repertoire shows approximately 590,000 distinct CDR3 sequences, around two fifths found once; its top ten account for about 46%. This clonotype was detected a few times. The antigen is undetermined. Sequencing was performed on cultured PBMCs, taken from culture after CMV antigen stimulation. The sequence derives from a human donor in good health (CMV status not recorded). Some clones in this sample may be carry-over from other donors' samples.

The chain's CDR3 is CAPEEGSPLHF. The CDR3 region has the DNA TGTGCCCCGGAGGAGGGCTCACCCCTCCACTTT. The chain joins TRBV19 to TRBJ1-6; D not resolved. Germline V CDR1 and CDR2: LNHDA, SQIVND (reference sequence). V gave up 11 bases and J gave up 10 bases, with 12 bases separating them. The CDR3 is 11 residues long.